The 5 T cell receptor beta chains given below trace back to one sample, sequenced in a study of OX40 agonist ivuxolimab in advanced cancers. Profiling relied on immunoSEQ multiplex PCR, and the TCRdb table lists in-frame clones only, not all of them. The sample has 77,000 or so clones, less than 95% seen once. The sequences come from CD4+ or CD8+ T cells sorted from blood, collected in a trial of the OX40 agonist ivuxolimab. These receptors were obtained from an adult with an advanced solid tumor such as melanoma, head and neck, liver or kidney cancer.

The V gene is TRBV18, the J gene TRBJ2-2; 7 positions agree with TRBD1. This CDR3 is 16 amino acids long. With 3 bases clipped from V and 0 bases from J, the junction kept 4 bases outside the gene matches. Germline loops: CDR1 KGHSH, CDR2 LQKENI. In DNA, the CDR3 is TGTGCCAGCTCACCGATGACAGGGACGAACACCGGGGAGCTGTTTTTT. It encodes CASSPMTGTNTGELFF.

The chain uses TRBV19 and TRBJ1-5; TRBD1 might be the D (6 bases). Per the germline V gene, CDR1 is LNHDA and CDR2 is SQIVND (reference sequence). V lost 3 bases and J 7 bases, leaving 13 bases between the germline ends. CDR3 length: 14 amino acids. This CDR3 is CASSMPQGQQPQHF. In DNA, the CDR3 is TGTGCCAGTAGTATGCCGCAGGGGCAGCAGCCCCAGCATTTT.

The CDR3, as DNA: TGTGCCAGCAGCTCGGACCCGGCGCCCTCCTACAATGAGCAGTTCTTC. This codes for CASSSDPAPSYNEQFF. The chain is built from TRBV5-4 and TRBJ2-1, with D uncertain. V lost 3 bases and J lost 0, with 13 bases in between. Germline V lookup: CDR1 SGHNT, CDR2 YYREEE (reference sequence). This CDR3 is 16 amino acids long.

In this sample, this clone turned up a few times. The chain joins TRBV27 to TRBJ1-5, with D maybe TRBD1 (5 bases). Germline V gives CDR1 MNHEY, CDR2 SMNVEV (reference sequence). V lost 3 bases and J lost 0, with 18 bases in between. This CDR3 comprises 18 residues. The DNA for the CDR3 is TGTGCCAGCAGTTTGATGATCTGGGGGGATGATAGCAATCAGCCCCAGCATTTT. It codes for CASSLMIWGDDSNQPQHF.

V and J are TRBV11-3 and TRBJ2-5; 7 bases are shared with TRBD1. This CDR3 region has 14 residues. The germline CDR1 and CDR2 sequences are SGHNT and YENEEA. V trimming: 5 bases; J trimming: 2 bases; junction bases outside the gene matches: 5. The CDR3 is CASSRDSVQETQYF. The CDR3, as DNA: TGTGCCAGCAGCCGGGACAGCGTACAAGAGACCCAGTACTTC.